A single sample is the source of the 16 T cell receptor beta chains below, sequenced in a study of T cell responses to AZD1222 COVID-19 vaccine. TCRdb's copy holds only in-frame clones and misses some; the assay was immunoSEQ multiplex PCR. The sample consists of approximately 150,000 clones, more than 85% of them appearing once. Sequencing used peripheral blood, obtained on day 0 of AZD1222 vaccination. These receptors all stem from an adult in good health.

The rearrangement links TRBV9 to TRBJ2-7, with D possibly TRBD2 on 7 matching bases. The V gene's germline CDR1 is SGDLS and CDR2 YYNGEE. V lost 4 bases and J lost 4, with 18 bases in between. The CDR3 totals 15 residues. As DNA, the CDR3 is TGTGCCAGCAGCCAGGGTGGGGGGGCTGGTTACGAGCAGTACTTC. It encodes CASSQGGGAGYEQYF. Together with reference TRBV9 and TRBJ2-7, the CDR3 gives the full variable domain: DSGVTQTPKHLITATGQRVTLRCSPRSGDLSVYWYQQSLDQGLQFLIQYYNGEERAKGNILERFSAQQFPDLHSELNLSSLELGDSALYFCASSQGGGAGYEQYFGPGTRLTVT.

The chain is built from TRBV10-3 and TRBJ1-4; D gene unclear. Germline CDR1 ENHRY, CDR2 SYGVKD. The length of the CDR3 is 13 residues. V dropped 6 bases and J dropped 4 bases, with 9 bases sitting between them. The CDR3 DNA is TGTGCCATCAGGTCTGCTGTTAATGAAAAACTGTTTTTT. This codes for CAIRSAVNEKLFF.

The V gene is TRBV3-1 (or the pseudogene TRBV3-2), the J gene TRBJ1-2; D gene unclear. V was trimmed by 4 bases and J by 5 bases, leaving 11 bases between them. The CDR3 has 13 residues. The germline V gene encodes CDR1 LGHDT and CDR2 YNNKEL (reference sequence). Written as DNA, the CDR3 is TGTGCCAGCAGCCTAAGCACCACTTATGGCTACACCTTC. Amino acids: CASSLSTTYGYTF.

This chain links TRBV5-1 with TRBJ1-6; D not certain. The germline V and J ends were trimmed by 0 bases and 9 bases, with 7 bases remaining between them. This CDR3 has 13 residues. Germline V CDR1 and CDR2: SGHRS, YFSETQ. For the CDR3, the DNA is TGCGCCAGCAGCTTGGAAAACAGTTCACCCCTCCACTTT. Residues: CASSLENSSPLHF.

CDR3 bases: TGTGCCAGCAGCCAGGGGACAGGACGAGTGCGGGATCAGCCCCAGCATTTT. Translation: CASSQGTGRVRDQPQHF. V and J are TRBV7-9 and TRBJ1-5; 8 nucleotides line up with TRBD1. Germline V lookup: CDR1 SEHNR, CDR2 FQNEAQ (reference sequence). The V segment lost 5 bases and the J segment 5 bases; nucleotides outside the gene matches: 14. This CDR3 is built from 17 residues.

The V call is TRBV19, the J call TRBJ2-1; the D gene is possibly TRBD1 (5 bases). Trimming pared 7 bases from V and 0 bases from J, leaving 13 bases between. This CDR3 has 15 residues. Germline loops: CDR1 LNHDA, CDR2 SQIVND (reference sequence). The CDR3 DNA reads as TGTGCCAGTAAGGGGAAGGGATTCTCCTACAATGAGCAGTTCTTC. Its translation: CASKGKGFSYNEQFF.

The gene calls are TRBV6-5 and TRBJ2-2, with 8 bases matching TRBD2. The CDR3 has 14 amino acids. The trim removed 5 bases at V and 5 bases at J, leaving 4 bases unmatched. The germline V gene has CDR1 MNHEY and CDR2 SVGAGI. CDR3 residues: CASSLSGRTGELFF. For the CDR3, the DNA is TGTGCCAGCAGTCTCAGCGGGAGAACCGGGGAGCTGTTTTTT.

The V and J genes are TRBV14 and TRBJ2-7; 7 nucleotides line up with TRBD2. The CDR3 is 14 amino acids. The ends lost 4 bases at V and 1 base at J; junction bases unmatched: 4. CDR1 and CDR2 from the germline V gene are SGHDN and FVKESK. The CDR3 DNA is TGTGCCAGCAGCCCGACTAGCTGGTCCTACGAGCAGTACTTC. As protein: CASSPTSWSYEQYF.

The chain is built from TRBV5-1 and TRBJ2-7; maybe TRBD1 (6 bases). The length of the CDR3 is 14 residues. Per the germline V gene, CDR1 is SGHRS and CDR2 is YFSETQ. Trimming removed 2 bases at V and 3 bases at J, with 12 bases between. CDR3 DNA sequence: TGCGCCAGCAGCTTAGTCAGGGGAAACTACGAGCAGTACTTC. Its protein is CASSLVRGNYEQYF. The whole variable domain, filled in from reference TRBV5-1 and TRBJ2-7, reads KAGVTQTPRYLIKTRGQQVTLSCSPISGHRSVSWYQQTPGQGLQFLFEYFSETQRNKGNFPGRFSGRQFSNSRSEMNVSTLELGDSALYLCASSLVRGNYEQYFGPGTRLTVT.

J is TRBJ1-1 and V is TRBV5-1; D might be TRBD1 (5 bases). Trimming stripped 5 bases from V and 5 bases from J, with 22 bases between. CDR1 and CDR2 from the germline V gene are SGHRS and YFSETQ. CDR3 size: 16 residues. The CDR3 nucleotides read TGCGCCAGCAGATGGCAAACCGGGACTGTTCAGACTGAAGCTTTCTTT. This codes for CASRWQTGTVQTEAFF.

The CDR3 here is CASSPIGGGNTEAFF. The CDR3 nucleotides read TGTGCCAGCAGCCCCATCGGAGGGGGGAACACTGAAGCTTTCTTT. The chain combines TRBV3-1 (or the pseudogene TRBV3-2) with TRBJ1-1, with D maybe TRBD1 (6 bases). This CDR3 has 15 residues. Germline CDR1 LGHDT, CDR2 YNNKEL (reference sequence). V was cut by 4 bases and J by 1 base, with 13 bases left in between.

The chain is built from TRBV23-1 and TRBJ2-5, with D perhaps TRBD1 (6 bases). TRBV23-1 is classed as an ORF, of uncertain function. The V end lost 4 bases, the J end lost 6 bases, and 15 bases lay between the germline ends. The CDR3 has 14 amino acids. CDR3 in DNA: TGCGCCAGCAGTCGACAGGCCTGGCCTCAGACCCAGTACTTC. It translates to CASSRQAWPQTQYF.

The CDR3 DNA is TGTGCTAGTGGTTCGGACAGCTTCTCTGGAAACACCATATATTTT. Amino acid sequence: CASGSDSFSGNTIYF. V usage is TRBV12-5 and J usage is TRBJ1-3, with D tentatively TRBD1 (6 bases). From germline, CDR1 is LGHNT and CDR2 FRNRAP. The CDR3 has 15 amino acids. The V end lost 4 bases, the J end lost 0 bases, and 10 bases lay between the germline ends. Filled out from reference TRBV12-5 and TRBJ1-3, the complete variable domain reads DARVTQTPRHKVTEMGQEVTMRCQPILGHNTVFWYRQTMMQGLELLAYFRNRAPLDDSGMPKDRFSAEMPDATLATLKIQPSEPRDSAVYFCASGSDSFSGNTIYFGEGSWLTVV.

V usage is TRBV15 and J usage is TRBJ2-4, with no clear D. The germline CDR1 and CDR2 sequences are LNHNV and YYDKDF (reference sequence). CDR3 length: 14 residues. The germline V and J ends were trimmed by 0 bases and 7 bases, with 10 bases remaining between them. CDR3 coding DNA: TGTGCCACCAGCAGAGATCTTCTGGGGAACATTCAGTACTTC. It codes for CATSRDLLGNIQYF.

The rearrangement links TRBV6-5 to TRBJ1-6, with D maybe TRBD1 (5 bases). Germline CDR1 reads MNHEY; CDR2 reads SVGAGI. Trimming cost V 4 bases and J 4 bases, with 8 bases left between them. This CDR3 comprises 14 residues. CDR3: CASSSRQYNSPLHF. CDR3 DNA: TGTGCCAGCAGTTCAAGACAGTATAATTCACCCCTCCACTTT.

The V gene is TRBV14, the J gene TRBJ2-1, with a tentative D call TRBD1 (6 bases). Germline CDR1 and CDR2: SGHDN and FVKESK. Trimming removed 0 bases at V and 4 bases at J, with 13 bases between. This CDR3 region has 16 residues. The CDR3: CASSQEQGLLYNEQFF. The DNA for the CDR3 is TGTGCCAGCAGCCAAGAACAGGGATTGTTGTACAATGAGCAGTTCTTC.